Listed here is a single T cell receptor beta chain. The antigen is undetermined. The entry originates in a study of immune cell composition in non-small cell lung cancer. General study results and limits: Tumour TCR-beta clonality showed no significant link to smoking pack-years. Dominant in vivo tumour-associated clones were not shown to share tumour-reactive sequences.

This CDR3 contains 14 residues. Germline CDR1 is MDHEN and CDR2 is SYDVKM. The V gene end was trimmed by 6 bases and the J gene end by 7 bases; junction bases not matched to a gene: 8. TCRdb's copy holds only in-frame clones and misses some; the assay was immunoSEQ multiplex PCR. The table includes approximately 9,100 clones, approximately 76% detected once. The specimen sequenced was lung tumor tissue. The source is a human donor with non-small cell lung cancer. This chain uses TRBV28 with TRBJ1-1; 10 nucleotides agree with TRBD1. The CDR3 is CASRPTGGANEAFF. Here the CDR3 DNA reads TGTGCCAGCAGACCGACAGGGGGCGCGAATGAAGCTTTCTTT. The full variable domain, rest sourced from reference TRBV28 and TRBJ1-1, is DVKVTQSSRYLVKRTGEKVFLECVQDMDHENMFWYRQDPGLGLRLIYFSYDVKMKEKGDIPEGYSVSREKKERFSLILESASTNQTSMYLCASRPTGGANEAFFGQGTRLTVV.